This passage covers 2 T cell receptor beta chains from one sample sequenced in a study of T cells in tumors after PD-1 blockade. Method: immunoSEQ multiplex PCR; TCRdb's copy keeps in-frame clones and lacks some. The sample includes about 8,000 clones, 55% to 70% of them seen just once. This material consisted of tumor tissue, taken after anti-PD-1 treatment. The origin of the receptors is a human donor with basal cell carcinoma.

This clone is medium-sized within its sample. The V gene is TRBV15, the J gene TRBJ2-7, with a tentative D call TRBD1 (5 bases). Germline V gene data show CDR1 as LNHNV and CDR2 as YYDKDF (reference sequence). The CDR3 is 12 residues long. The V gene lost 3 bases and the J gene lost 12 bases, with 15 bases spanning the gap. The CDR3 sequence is CATSSLVGRVYF. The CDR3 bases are TGTGCCACCAGCAGCTTGGTTGGCAGGGTGTACTTC.

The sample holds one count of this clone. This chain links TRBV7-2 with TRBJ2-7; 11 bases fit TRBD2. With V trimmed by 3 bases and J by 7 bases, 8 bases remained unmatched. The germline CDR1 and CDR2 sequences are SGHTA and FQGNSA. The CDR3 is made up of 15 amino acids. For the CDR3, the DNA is TGTGCCAGCAGCTTCAAGGGACTAGCGGTCTCTGAGCAGTACTTC. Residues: CASSFKGLAVSEQYF.